A selection of T cell receptor beta chains follows, all from one sample in a study of T cell responses to AZD1222 COVID-19 vaccine. Generated by immunoSEQ multiplex PCR, the TCRdb table keeps only in-frame clones and is missing some. The profile covers 110,000 to 150,000 clones, with roughly 89% appearing a single time and roughly 6% taken by the ten largest. The sample consisted of peripheral blood, taken on day 0 of AZD1222 vaccination. The source is an adult in good health. CDR3s include the opening cysteine and the closing phenylalanine or tryptophan. A D gene is named only where the DNA matches it firmly. Size values are once, few and many counts, or a class for expanded clones, and some rows have none.

CDR3aa: CASSLQPFF
CDR3nt: TGTGCCAGCAGCTTGCAGCCGTTCTTC
d_gene: .
v_gene: TRBV5-8
abundance: .
j_gene: TRBJ2-1

CDR3aa: CASSPSPGYGYTF
CDR3nt: TGTGCCAGCAGCCCCTCCCCGGGCTATGGCTACACCTTC
d_gene: .
v_gene: TRBV3-1/TRBV3-2
abundance: .
j_gene: TRBJ1-2

CDR3aa: CASSLAGTSSYEQYF
CDR3nt: TGCGCCAGCAGCTTGGCGGGGACGAGCTCCTACGAGCAGTACTTC
d_gene: .
v_gene: TRBV5-1
abundance: .
j_gene: TRBJ2-7

CDR3aa: CASRDRPSYGYTF
CDR3nt: TGTGCCAGTAGGGACCGACCTTCCTATGGCTACACCTTC
d_gene: .
v_gene: TRBV19
abundance: .
j_gene: TRBJ1-2

CDR3aa: CASSYLAWGGSDTQYF
CDR3nt: TGTGCCAGCAGCTACCTAGCATGGGGGGGGTCAGATACGCAGTATTTT
d_gene: TRBD2
v_gene: TRBV5-8
abundance: .
j_gene: TRBJ2-3

CDR3aa: CASSRTSGQGSNTGELFF
CDR3nt: TGTGCCAGCAGTAGGACTAGCGGACAAGGTTCGAACACCGGGGAGCTGTTTTTT
d_gene: TRBD2
v_gene: TRBV6-4
abundance: .
j_gene: TRBJ2-2

CDR3aa: CASSLRGEQYF
CDR3nt: TGCGCCAGCAGCTTGCGCGGCGAGCAGTACTTC
d_gene: .
v_gene: TRBV5-1
abundance: many
j_gene: TRBJ2-7

CDR3aa: CASTLAGGFHEQFF
CDR3nt: TGTGCCAGCACCCTAGCGGGAGGTTTCCATGAGCAGTTCTTC
d_gene: TRBD2
v_gene: TRBV27
abundance: once
j_gene: TRBJ2-1

CDR3aa: CAWSLRTSDDTQYF
CDR3nt: TGTGCCTGGAGCTTACGGACTAGCGACGATACGCAGTATTTT
d_gene: TRBD2
v_gene: TRBV30
abundance: .
j_gene: TRBJ2-3

CDR3aa: CASSLVSADTGGYTF
CDR3nt: TGTGCCAGCAGCTTAGTTTCAGCAGACACTGGGGGCTACACCTTC
d_gene: .
v_gene: TRBV7-9
abundance: .
j_gene: TRBJ1-2

CDR3aa: CASSYSWSLVYNEQFF
CDR3nt: TGTGCCAGCAGTTACTCGTGGTCACTAGTATACAATGAGCAGTTCTTC
d_gene: .
v_gene: TRBV6-2/TRBV6-3
abundance: .
j_gene: TRBJ2-1

CDR3aa: CASSSGARNTEAFF
CDR3nt: TGCGCCAGCTCATCGGGGGCTCGGAACACTGAAGCTTTCTTT
d_gene: .
v_gene: TRBV5-1
abundance: .
j_gene: TRBJ1-1

CDR3aa: CASSSGPVGEAFF
CDR3nt: TGTGCCAGCAGCTCGGGACCGGTGGGGGAAGCTTTCTTT
d_gene: .
v_gene: TRBV27
abundance: .
j_gene: TRBJ1-1

CDR3aa: CSGSGVTVETQYF
CDR3nt: TGCAGCGGATCAGGGGTTACCGTAGAGACCCAGTACTTC
d_gene: .
v_gene: TRBV29-1
abundance: .
j_gene: TRBJ2-5

CDR3aa: CASSRDSNTGELFF
CDR3nt: TGTGCCAGCAGTCGGGATTCGAACACCGGGGAGCTGTTTTTT
d_gene: .
v_gene: TRBV5-4
abundance: .
j_gene: TRBJ2-2

CDR3aa: CASSYRNEKLFF
CDR3nt: TGTGCCAGCAGTTACCGCAATGAAAAACTGTTTTTT
d_gene: .
v_gene: TRBV6-5
abundance: .
j_gene: TRBJ1-4

CDR3aa: CASRVRREVVQPQHF
CDR3nt: TGTGCCAGCAGGGTAAGGAGGGAAGTCGTGCAGCCCCAGCATTTT
d_gene: .
v_gene: TRBV6-5
abundance: .
j_gene: TRBJ1-5

CDR3aa: CASSQDSSGRHNEQFF
CDR3nt: TGCGCCAGCAGCCAAGACAGCAGCGGGAGACACAATGAGCAGTTCTTC
d_gene: TRBD2
v_gene: TRBV4-1
abundance: .
j_gene: TRBJ2-1

CDR3aa: CASKFPVNEQFF
CDR3nt: TGTGCCAGCAAATTCCCAGTAAATGAGCAGTTCTTC
d_gene: .
v_gene: TRBV2
abundance: .
j_gene: TRBJ2-1

CDR3aa: CASSLNRGSNQPQHF
CDR3nt: TGTGCCAGCAGCCTAAACAGGGGAAGCAATCAGCCCCAGCATTTT
d_gene: TRBD1
v_gene: TRBV5-5
abundance: .
j_gene: TRBJ1-5

CDR3aa: CASSLRDLTDTQYF
CDR3nt: TGTGCCAGCAGCTTGAGGGACCTCACAGATACGCAGTATTTT
d_gene: .
v_gene: TRBV5-6
abundance: .
j_gene: TRBJ2-3

CDR3aa: CASSFGPRGTDTQYF
CDR3nt: TGTGCCAGCAGCTTCGGCCCGCGGGGCACAGATACGCAGTATTTT
d_gene: .
v_gene: TRBV7-8
abundance: .
j_gene: TRBJ2-3

CDR3aa: CATQGNTEAFF
CDR3nt: TGTGCCACCCAGGGGAACACTGAAGCTTTCTTT
d_gene: .
v_gene: TRBV28
abundance: .
j_gene: TRBJ1-1

CDR3aa: CASSPPQGNKQPQHF
CDR3nt: TGTGCCAGCAGTCCACCACAGGGGAACAAGCAGCCCCAGCATTTT
d_gene: TRBD1
v_gene: TRBV28
abundance: .
j_gene: TRBJ1-5

CDR3aa: CASSGHGTGGSYSNQPQHF
CDR3nt: TGTGCCAGCAGCGGGCACGGGACAGGGGGATCATATAGCAATCAGCCCCAGCATTTT
d_gene: TRBD1
v_gene: TRBV7-9
abundance: .
j_gene: TRBJ1-5

CDR3aa: CAGSTVRLAGVLNEQFF
CDR3nt: TGTGCCGGATCGACAGTTAGGCTAGCGGGAGTCTTGAATGAGCAGTTCTTC
d_gene: TRBD2
v_gene: TRBV18
abundance: .
j_gene: TRBJ2-1

CDR3aa: CASSAGTGGQSYGYTF
CDR3nt: TGTGCCAGCAGCGCCGGGACAGGGGGCCAGAGCTATGGCTACACCTTC
d_gene: TRBD1
v_gene: TRBV9
abundance: .
j_gene: TRBJ1-2

CDR3aa: CASSLDPVGEKLFF
CDR3nt: TGTGCCAGCAGCTTAGACCCGGTGGGGGAAAAACTGTTTTTT
d_gene: .
v_gene: TRBV3-1/TRBV3-2
abundance: .
j_gene: TRBJ1-4

CDR3aa: CASSPRGGLGNQPQHF
CDR3nt: TGTGCCAGCAGTCCCCGGGGGGGGCTGGGCAATCAGCCCCAGCATTTT
d_gene: .
v_gene: TRBV27
abundance: once
j_gene: TRBJ1-5

CDR3aa: CASSQDSGFGGQYF
CDR3nt: TGTGCCAGCAGCCAAGATTCGGGATTTGGAGGGCAGTACTTC
d_gene: .
v_gene: TRBV3-1/TRBV3-2
abundance: .
j_gene: TRBJ2-7

CDR3aa: CASSPTEGREQYF
CDR3nt: TGTGCCAGCAGCCCGACGGAGGGCCGCGAGCAGTACTTC
d_gene: .
v_gene: TRBV13
abundance: .
j_gene: TRBJ2-7

CDR3aa: CASSLVASGGLEQYF
CDR3nt: TGTGCCAGCAGCTTAGTAGCCAGCGGGGGACTCGAGCAGTACTTC
d_gene: TRBD2
v_gene: TRBV13
abundance: .
j_gene: TRBJ2-7

CDR3aa: CASSLRPPSDRGQRGTQYF
CDR3nt: TGCGCCAGCAGCCTAAGACCTCCCTCTGACAGGGGTCAAAGAGGTACGCAGTATTTT
d_gene: TRBD1
v_gene: TRBV4-3
abundance: .
j_gene: TRBJ2-3

CDR3aa: CASSTGTNRIYEQYF
CDR3nt: TGCGCCAGCAGCACCGGGACGAACCGAATCTACGAGCAGTACTTC
d_gene: .
v_gene: TRBV4-3
abundance: .
j_gene: TRBJ2-7

CDR3aa: CASSLTGARELFF
CDR3nt: TGCGCCAGCAGCTTGACAGGGGCCCGGGAGCTGTTTTTT
d_gene: TRBD1
v_gene: TRBV5-1
abundance: .
j_gene: TRBJ2-2

CDR3aa: CASSELGGARPYEQYF
CDR3nt: TGTGCCAGCAGTGAACTCGGGGGGGCTCGGCCCTACGAGCAGTACTTC
d_gene: TRBD2
v_gene: TRBV27
abundance: .
j_gene: TRBJ2-7

CDR3aa: CASSLLAGGYNEQFF
CDR3nt: TGTGCCAGTAGCCTACTAGCGGGAGGATACAATGAGCAGTTCTTC
d_gene: TRBD2
v_gene: TRBV19
abundance: .
j_gene: TRBJ2-1

CDR3aa: CASSFPGGRTEAFF
CDR3nt: TGTGCCAGCAGCTTTCCAGGGGGCAGGACTGAAGCTTTCTTT
d_gene: TRBD1
v_gene: TRBV7-9
abundance: .
j_gene: TRBJ1-1

CDR3aa: CASSLPRIMETQYF
CDR3nt: TGTGCCAGCAGTTTACCAAGGATCATGGAGACCCAGTACTTC
d_gene: .
v_gene: TRBV27
abundance: .
j_gene: TRBJ2-5

CDR3aa: CASRYAGLAGRGGEQFF
CDR3nt: TGTGCCAGCAGGTACGCAGGACTAGCGGGGCGAGGAGGGGAGCAGTTCTTC
d_gene: TRBD2
v_gene: TRBV25-1
abundance: .
j_gene: TRBJ2-1

CDR3aa: CASSYTGENTEAFF
CDR3nt: TGTGCCAGCAGTTATACCGGGGAGAACACTGAAGCTTTCTTT
d_gene: .
v_gene: TRBV6-2/TRBV6-3
abundance: few
j_gene: TRBJ1-1

CDR3aa: CASSGGGGSPLHF
CDR3nt: TGTGCCAGCAGCGGAGGGGGTGGATCACCCCTCCACTTT
d_gene: .
v_gene: TRBV9
abundance: .
j_gene: TRBJ1-6

CDR3aa: CASSLGGYNGYTF
CDR3nt: TGTGCCAGCAGCTTAGGGGGGTACAATGGCTACACCTTC
d_gene: .
v_gene: TRBV7-2
abundance: .
j_gene: TRBJ1-2

CDR3aa: CASSIGQVSYEQYF
CDR3nt: TGTGCCAGTAGTATCGGACAGGTCTCCTACGAGCAGTACTTC
d_gene: TRBD1
v_gene: TRBV19
abundance: many
j_gene: TRBJ2-7

CDR3aa: CASSVGVGGWTEAFF
CDR3nt: TGTGCCAGCAGCGTAGGAGTAGGGGGCTGGACTGAAGCTTTCTTT
d_gene: TRBD1
v_gene: TRBV9
abundance: few
j_gene: TRBJ1-1

CDR3aa: CATSREAGGPYEQYF
CDR3nt: TGTGCCACCAGCAGAGAGGCGGGAGGGCCCTACGAGCAGTACTTC
d_gene: TRBD2
v_gene: TRBV15
abundance: once
j_gene: TRBJ2-7

CDR3aa: CAWRWDRVEKLFF
CDR3nt: TGTGCCTGGAGATGGGACCGGGTGGAAAAACTGTTTTTT
d_gene: .
v_gene: TRBV30
abundance: .
j_gene: TRBJ1-4

CDR3aa: CASSRTRVDGYTF
CDR3nt: TGTGCCAGCAGCAGGACGCGGGTGGACGGCTACACCTTC
d_gene: .
v_gene: TRBV6-5
abundance: .
j_gene: TRBJ1-2

CDR3aa: CASSPTTVNTEAFF
CDR3nt: TGTGCCAGCAGCCCGACGACAGTGAACACTGAAGCTTTCTTT
d_gene: .
v_gene: TRBV7-9
abundance: .
j_gene: TRBJ1-1

CDR3aa: CASSNNTPREQFF
CDR3nt: TGTGCCAGCAGCAATAACACGCCGAGGGAGCAGTTCTTC
d_gene: .
v_gene: TRBV9
abundance: .
j_gene: TRBJ2-1

CDR3aa: CASSLASGLGQPQHF
CDR3nt: TGCGCCAGCAGCTTGGCCTCAGGGTTAGGGCAGCCCCAGCATTTT
d_gene: .
v_gene: TRBV5-1
abundance: once
j_gene: TRBJ1-5